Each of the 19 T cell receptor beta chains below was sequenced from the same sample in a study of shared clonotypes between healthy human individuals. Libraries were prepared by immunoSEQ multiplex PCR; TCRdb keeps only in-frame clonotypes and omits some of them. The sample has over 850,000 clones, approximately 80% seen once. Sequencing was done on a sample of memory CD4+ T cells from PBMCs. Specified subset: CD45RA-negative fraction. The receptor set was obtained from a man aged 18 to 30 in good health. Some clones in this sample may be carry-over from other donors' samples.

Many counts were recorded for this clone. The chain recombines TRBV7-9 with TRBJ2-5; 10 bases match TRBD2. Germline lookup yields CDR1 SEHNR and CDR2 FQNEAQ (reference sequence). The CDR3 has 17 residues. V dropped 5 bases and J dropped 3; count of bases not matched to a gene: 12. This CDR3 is CASSMRRSSGREETQYF. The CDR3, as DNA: TGTGCCAGCAGCATGCGGAGATCAAGCGGGAGGGAAGAGACCCAGTACTTC. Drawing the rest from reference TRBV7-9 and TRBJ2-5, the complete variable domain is DTGVSQNPRHKITKRGQNVTFRCDPISEHNRLYWYRQTLGQGPEFLTYFQNEAQLEKSRLLSDRFSAERPKGSFSTLEIQRTEQGDSAMYLCASSMRRSSGREETQYFGPGTRLLVL.

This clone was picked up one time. CDR3 residues: CASSLIGGNQPQHF. For the CDR3, the DNA is TGCGCCAGCAGCCTTATAGGGGGGAACCAGCCCCAGCATTTT. The J gene is TRBJ1-5, the V gene TRBV5-1, with a weak D call TRBD1 (6 bases). Germline-derived CDR1 and CDR2 are SGHRS and YFSETQ. The CDR3 loop spans 14 amino acids. V was clipped by 4 bases and J by 7 bases, with 15 bases between them. Full variable domain (missing parts from reference TRBV5-1 and TRBJ1-5): KAGVTQTPRYLIKTRGQQVTLSCSPISGHRSVSWYQQTPGQGLQFLFEYFSETQRNKGNFPGRFSGRQFSNSRSEMNVSTLELGDSALYLCASSLIGGNQPQHFGDGTRLSIL.

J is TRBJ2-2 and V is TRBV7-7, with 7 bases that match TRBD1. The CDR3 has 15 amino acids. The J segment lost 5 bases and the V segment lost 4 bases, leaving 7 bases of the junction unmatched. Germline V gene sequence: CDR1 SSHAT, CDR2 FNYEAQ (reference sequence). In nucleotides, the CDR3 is TGTGCCAGCAGCTCAATCACAGGGGAAACCGGGGAGCTGTTTTTT. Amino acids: CASSSITGETGELFF.

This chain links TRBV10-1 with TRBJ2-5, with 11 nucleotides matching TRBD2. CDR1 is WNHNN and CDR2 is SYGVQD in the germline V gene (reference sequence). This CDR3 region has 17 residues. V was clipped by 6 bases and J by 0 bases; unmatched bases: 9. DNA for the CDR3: TGCGCCAGCAGAAGGTCTGAGACTAGCGGGGACCAAGAGACCCAGTACTTC. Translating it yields CASRRSETSGDQETQYF.

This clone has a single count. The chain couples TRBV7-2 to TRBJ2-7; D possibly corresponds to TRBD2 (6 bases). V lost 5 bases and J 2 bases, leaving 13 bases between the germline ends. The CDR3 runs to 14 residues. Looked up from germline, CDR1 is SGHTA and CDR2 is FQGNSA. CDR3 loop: CASSPRLVTYEQYF. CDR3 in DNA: TGTGCCAGCAGCCCCCGACTAGTAACCTACGAGCAGTACTTC. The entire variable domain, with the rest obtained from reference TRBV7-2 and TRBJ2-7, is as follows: GAGVSQSPSNKVTEKGKDVELRCDPISGHTALYWYRQSLGQGLEFLIYFQGNSAPDKSGLPSDRFSAERTGGSVSTLTIQRTQQEDSAVYLCASSPRLVTYEQYFGPGTRLTVT.

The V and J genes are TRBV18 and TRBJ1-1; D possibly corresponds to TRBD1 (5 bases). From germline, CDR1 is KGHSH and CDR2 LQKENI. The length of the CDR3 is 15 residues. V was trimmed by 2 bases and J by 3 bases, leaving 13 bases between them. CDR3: CASSPNWGGDTEAFF. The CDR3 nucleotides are TGTGCCAGCTCACCAAATTGGGGCGGGGACACTGAAGCTTTCTTT.

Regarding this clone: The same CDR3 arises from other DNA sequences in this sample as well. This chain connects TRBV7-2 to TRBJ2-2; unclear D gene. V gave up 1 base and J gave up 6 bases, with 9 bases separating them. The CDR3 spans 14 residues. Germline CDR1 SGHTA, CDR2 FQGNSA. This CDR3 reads CASSLDRGPGELFF. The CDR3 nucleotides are TGTGCCAGCAGCTTAGACCGCGGCCCCGGGGAGCTGTTTTTT.

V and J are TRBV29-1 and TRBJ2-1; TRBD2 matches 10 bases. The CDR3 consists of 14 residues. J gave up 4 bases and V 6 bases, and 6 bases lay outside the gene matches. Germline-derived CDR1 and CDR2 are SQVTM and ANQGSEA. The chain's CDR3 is CSVPRLAGYNEQFF. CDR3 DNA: TGCAGCGTGCCCCGACTAGCGGGTTACAATGAGCAGTTCTTC.

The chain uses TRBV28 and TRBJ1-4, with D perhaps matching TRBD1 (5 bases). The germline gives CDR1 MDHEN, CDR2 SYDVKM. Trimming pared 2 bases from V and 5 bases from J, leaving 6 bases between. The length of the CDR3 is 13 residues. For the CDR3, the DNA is TGTGCCAGCAGTTTACCAGGGAATGAAAAACTGTTTTTT. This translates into CASSLPGNEKLFF.

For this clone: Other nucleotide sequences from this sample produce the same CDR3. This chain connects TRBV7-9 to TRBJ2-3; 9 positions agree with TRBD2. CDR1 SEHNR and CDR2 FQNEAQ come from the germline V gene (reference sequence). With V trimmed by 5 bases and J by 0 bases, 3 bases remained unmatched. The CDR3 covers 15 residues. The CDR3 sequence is CASSPLAGSTDTQYF. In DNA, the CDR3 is TGTGCCAGCAGCCCACTAGCGGGCAGCACAGATACGCAGTATTTT.

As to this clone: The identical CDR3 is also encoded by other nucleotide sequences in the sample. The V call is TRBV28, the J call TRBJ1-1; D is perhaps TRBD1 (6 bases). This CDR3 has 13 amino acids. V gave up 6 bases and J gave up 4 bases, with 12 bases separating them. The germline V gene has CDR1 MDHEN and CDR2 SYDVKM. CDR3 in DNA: TGTGCCAGCAGCCAAGGGGGGGGCACTGAAGCTTTCTTT. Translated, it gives CASSQGGGTEAFF.

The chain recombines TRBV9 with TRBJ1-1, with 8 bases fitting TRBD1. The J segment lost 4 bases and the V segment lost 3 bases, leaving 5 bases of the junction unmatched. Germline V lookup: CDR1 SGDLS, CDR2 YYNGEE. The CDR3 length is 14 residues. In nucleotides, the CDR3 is TGTGCCAGCAGCGAGACAGGGGTGAGCACTGAAGCTTTCTTT. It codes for CASSETGVSTEAFF.

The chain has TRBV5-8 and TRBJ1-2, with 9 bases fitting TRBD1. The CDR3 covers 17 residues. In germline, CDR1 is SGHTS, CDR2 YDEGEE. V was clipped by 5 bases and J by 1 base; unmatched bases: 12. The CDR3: CASRYTMGTGFNYGYTF. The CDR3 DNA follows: TGTGCCAGCAGATACACGATGGGGACAGGGTTTAACTATGGCTACACCTTC.

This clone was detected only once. CDR3 nucleotides: TGTGCCGGGGGCGGTGGCTACACCTTC. It yields the protein CAGGGGYTF. The genes are TRBV5-6 and TRBJ1-2; D is possibly TRBD1 (6 bases). Germline CDR1 and CDR2: SGHDT and YYEEEE. V was pared by 10 bases and J by 7 bases, with 8 bases between. The CDR3 is 9 amino acids.

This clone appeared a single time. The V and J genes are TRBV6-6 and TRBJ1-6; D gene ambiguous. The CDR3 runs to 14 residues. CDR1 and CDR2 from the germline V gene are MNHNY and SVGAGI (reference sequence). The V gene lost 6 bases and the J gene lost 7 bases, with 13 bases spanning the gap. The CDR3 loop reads CASRPQAVNSPLHF. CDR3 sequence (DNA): TGTGCCAGCAGGCCCCAGGCCGTAAATTCACCCCTCCACTTT.

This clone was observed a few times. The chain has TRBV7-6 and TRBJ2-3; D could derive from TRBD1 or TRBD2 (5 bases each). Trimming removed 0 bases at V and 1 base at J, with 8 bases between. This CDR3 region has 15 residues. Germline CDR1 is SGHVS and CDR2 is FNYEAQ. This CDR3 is CASSLAGRGTDTQYF. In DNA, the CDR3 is TGTGCCAGCAGCTTAGCGGGGCGGGGCACAGATACGCAGTATTTT.

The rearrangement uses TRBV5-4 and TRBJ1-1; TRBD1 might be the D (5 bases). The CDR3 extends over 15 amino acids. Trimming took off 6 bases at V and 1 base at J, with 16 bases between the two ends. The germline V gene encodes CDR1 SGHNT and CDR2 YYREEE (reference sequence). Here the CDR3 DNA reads TGTGCCAGCACTATGGGGGGGTCAGAGAACACTGAAGCTTTCTTT. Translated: CASTMGGSENTEAFF.

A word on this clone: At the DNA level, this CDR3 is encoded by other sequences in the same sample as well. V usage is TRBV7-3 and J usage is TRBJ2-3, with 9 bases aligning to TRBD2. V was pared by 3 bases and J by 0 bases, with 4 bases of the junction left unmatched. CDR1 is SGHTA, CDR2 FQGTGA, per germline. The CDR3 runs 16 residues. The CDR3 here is CASSLTSGTSTDTQYF. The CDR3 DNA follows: TGTGCCAGCAGCTTGACTAGCGGCACTAGCACAGATACGCAGTATTTT.

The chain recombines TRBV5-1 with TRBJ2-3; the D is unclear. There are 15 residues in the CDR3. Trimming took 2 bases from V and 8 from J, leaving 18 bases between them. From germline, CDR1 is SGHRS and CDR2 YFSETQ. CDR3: CASSLTSSLQVTQYF. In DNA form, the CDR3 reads TGCGCCAGCAGCTTAACATCCAGCCTTCAGGTTACGCAGTATTTT. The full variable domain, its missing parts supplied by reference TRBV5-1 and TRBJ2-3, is KAGVTQTPRYLIKTRGQQVTLSCSPISGHRSVSWYQQTPGQGLQFLFEYFSETQRNKGNFPGRFSGRQFSNSRSEMNVSTLELGDSALYLCASSLTSSLQVTQYFGPGTRLTVL.